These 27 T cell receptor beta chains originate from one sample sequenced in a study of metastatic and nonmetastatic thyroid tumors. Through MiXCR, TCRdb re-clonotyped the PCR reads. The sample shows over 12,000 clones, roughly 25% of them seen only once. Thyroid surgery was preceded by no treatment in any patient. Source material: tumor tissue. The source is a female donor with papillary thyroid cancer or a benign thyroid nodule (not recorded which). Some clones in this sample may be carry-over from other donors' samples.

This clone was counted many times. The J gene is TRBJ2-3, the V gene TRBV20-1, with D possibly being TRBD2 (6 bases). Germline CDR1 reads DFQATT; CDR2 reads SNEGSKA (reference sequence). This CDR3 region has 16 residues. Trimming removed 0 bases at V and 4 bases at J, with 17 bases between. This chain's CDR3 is CSARDAGTPRADTQYF. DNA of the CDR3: TGCAGTGCTAGAGATGCGGGGACCCCCAGGGCAGATACGCAGTATTTT.

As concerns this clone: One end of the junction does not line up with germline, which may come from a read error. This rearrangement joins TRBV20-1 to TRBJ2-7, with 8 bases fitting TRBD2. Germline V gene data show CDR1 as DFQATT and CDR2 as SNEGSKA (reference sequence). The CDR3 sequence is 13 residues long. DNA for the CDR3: TGCAGTGCTGATGGAAGCGGGAGTTACGGGCAGTACTTC. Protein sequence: CSADGSGSYGQYF.

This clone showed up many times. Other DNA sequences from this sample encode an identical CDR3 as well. This CDR3 is CASSPRGGGELFF. In nucleotides, the CDR3 is TGCGCCAGCAGCCCGAGGGGCGGCGGGGAGCTGTTTTTT. The chain joins TRBV5-1 to TRBJ2-2; possibly TRBD1 or TRBD2 for D (5 bases each). This CDR3 has 13 amino acids. Germline CDR1 and CDR2: SGHRS and YFSETQ. Trimming stripped 4 bases from V and 7 bases from J, with 11 bases between.

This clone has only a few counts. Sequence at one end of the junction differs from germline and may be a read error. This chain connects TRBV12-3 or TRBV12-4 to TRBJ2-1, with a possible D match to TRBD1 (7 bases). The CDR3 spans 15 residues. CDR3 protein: CANRGPGLRASEQLF. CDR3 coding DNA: TGTGCCAACAGGGGTCCGGGACTCCGAGCCAGTGAGCAGTTATTC.

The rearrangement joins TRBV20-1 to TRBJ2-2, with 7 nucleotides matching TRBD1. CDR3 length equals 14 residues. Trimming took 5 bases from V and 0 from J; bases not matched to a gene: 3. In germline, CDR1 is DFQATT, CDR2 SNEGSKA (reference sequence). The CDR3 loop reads CSALTGANTGELFF. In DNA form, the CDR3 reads TGCAGTGCTCTCACAGGGGCGAACACCGGGGAGCTGTTTTTT.

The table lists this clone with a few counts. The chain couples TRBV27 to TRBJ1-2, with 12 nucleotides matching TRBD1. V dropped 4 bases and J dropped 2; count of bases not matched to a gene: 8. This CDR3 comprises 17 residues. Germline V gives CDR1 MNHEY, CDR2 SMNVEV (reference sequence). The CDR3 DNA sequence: TGTGCCAGCAGTTCGACGGGACAGGGGGCCTCCAACTATGGCTACACCTTC. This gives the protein CASSSTGQGASNYGYTF.

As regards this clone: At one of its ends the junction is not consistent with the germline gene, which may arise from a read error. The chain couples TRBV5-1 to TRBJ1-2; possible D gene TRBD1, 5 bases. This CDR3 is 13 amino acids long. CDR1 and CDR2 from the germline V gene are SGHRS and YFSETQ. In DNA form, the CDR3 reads TGCTCCAGCAACCTAGACAGTGGATATGGCTACACCTTC. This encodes CSSNLDSGYGYTF.

The CDR3 spells CASSHAAQGGEQFF. CDR3 sequence (DNA): TGCGCCAGCAGCCATGCGGCACAGGGTGGGGAGCAGTTCTTC. The chain links TRBV4-1 to TRBJ2-1, with D perhaps matching TRBD1 (6 bases). V was shortened by 3 bases and J by 10 bases, with 16 bases between the two germline ends. Germline CDR1 is MGHRA and CDR2 is YSYEKL. CDR3 size: 14 residues.

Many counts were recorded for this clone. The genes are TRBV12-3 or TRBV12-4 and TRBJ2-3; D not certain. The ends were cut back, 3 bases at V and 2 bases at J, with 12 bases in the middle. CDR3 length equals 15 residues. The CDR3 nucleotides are TGTGCCAGCAGTTTTTATAGGTCGGCCACAGATACGCAGTATTTT. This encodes CASSFYRSATDTQYF.

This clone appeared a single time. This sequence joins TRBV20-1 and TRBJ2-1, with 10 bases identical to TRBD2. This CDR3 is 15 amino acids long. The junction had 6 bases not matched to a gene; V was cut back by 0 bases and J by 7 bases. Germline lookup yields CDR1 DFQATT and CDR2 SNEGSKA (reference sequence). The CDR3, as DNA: TGCAGTGCTAGAGATAGCACTAGCGGGGTAAATGAGCAGTTCTTC. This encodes CSARDSTSGVNEQFF.

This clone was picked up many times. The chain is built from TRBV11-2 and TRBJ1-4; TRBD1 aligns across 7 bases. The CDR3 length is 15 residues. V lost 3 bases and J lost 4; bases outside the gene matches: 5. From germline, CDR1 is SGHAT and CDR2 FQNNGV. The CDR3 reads CASSFGDRDNEKLFF. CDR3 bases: TGTGCCAGCAGCTTCGGGGACAGAGATAATGAAAAACTGTTTTTT.

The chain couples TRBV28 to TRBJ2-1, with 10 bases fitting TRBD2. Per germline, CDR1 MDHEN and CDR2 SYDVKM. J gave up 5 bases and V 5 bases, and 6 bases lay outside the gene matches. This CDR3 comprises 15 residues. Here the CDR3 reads CASSPFGTSDNEQFF. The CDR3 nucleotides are TGTGCCAGCAGTCCATTCGGGACTAGCGACAATGAGCAGTTCTTC.

For the CDR3, the DNA is TGTGCCAGCAGTTATGACGGTTATGTGAACACTGAAGCTTTCTTT. Its protein is CASSYDGYVNTEAFF. The V and J genes are TRBV28 and TRBJ1-1; D is unclear. The CDR3 sequence is 15 residues long. V shed 4 bases and J shed 0 bases, with 12 bases lying between them. Germline CDR1 is MDHEN and CDR2 is SYDVKM. Drawing the rest from reference TRBV28 and TRBJ1-1, the complete variable domain is DVKVTQSSRYLVKRTGEKVFLECVQDMDHENMFWYRQDPGLGLRLIYFSYDVKMKEKGDIPEGYSVSREKKERFSLILESASTNQTSMYLCASSYDGYVNTEAFFGQGTRLTVV.

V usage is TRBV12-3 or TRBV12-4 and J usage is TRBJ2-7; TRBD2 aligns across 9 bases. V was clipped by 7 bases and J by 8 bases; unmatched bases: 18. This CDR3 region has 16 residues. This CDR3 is CASTDSGRSRRDQQYF. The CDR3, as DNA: TGTGCCAGCACCGACAGCGGGAGGTCTCGGAGGGACCAGCAGTACTTC.

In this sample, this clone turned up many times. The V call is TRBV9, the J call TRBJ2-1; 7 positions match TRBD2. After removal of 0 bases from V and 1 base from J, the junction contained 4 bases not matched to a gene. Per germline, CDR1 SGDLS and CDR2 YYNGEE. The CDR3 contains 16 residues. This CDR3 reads CASSVAAGRSYNEQFF. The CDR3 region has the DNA TGTGCCAGCAGCGTAGCAGCGGGAAGGTCCTACAATGAGCAGTTCTTC.

This CDR3 reads CASSPPISGTSSSYEQYF. CDR3 coding DNA: TGTGCCAGCAGCCCACCAATCTCCGGGACTTCTAGCTCCTACGAGCAGTACTTC. The chain employs TRBV11-1 and TRBJ2-7, with D maybe TRBD2 (6 bases). The V end was cut by 5 bases, the J end by 0 bases, with 23 bases between. CDR3 size: 18 residues. Looked up from germline, CDR1 is SGHAT and CDR2 is FQDESV (reference sequence).

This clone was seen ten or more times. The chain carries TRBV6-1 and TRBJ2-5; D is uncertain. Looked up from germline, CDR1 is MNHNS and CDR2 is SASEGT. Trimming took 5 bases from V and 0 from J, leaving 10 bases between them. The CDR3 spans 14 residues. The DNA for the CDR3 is TGTGCCAGCAGTAATGTGCCAGACCAAGAGACCCAGTACTTC. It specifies CASSNVPDQETQYF.

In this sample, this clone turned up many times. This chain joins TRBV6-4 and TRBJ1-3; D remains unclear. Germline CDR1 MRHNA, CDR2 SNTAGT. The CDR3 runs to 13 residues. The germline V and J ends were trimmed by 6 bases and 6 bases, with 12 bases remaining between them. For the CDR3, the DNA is TGTGCCAGCAGCTTCGGGAGGTCAAACACCATATATTTT. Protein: CASSFGRSNTIYF.

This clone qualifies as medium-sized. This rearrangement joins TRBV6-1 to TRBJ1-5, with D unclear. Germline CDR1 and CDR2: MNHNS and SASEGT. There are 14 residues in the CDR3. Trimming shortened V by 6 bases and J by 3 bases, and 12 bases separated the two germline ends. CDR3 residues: CASSLGLNNQPQHF. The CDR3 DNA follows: TGTGCCAGCAGCTTAGGACTGAACAATCAGCCCCAGCATTTT.

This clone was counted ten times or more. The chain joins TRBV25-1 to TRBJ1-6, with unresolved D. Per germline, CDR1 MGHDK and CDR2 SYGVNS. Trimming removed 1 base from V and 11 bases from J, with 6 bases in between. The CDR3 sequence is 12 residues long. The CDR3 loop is CASSEFLAPLHF. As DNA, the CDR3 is TGTGCCAGCAGTGAATTTTTGGCACCCCTCCACTTT.

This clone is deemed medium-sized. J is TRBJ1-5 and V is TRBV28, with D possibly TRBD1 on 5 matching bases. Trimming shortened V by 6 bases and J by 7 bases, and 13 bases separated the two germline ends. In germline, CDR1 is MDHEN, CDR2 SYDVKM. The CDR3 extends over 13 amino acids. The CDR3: CASRETEVQPQHF. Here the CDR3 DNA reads TGTGCCAGCAGAGAGACAGAGGTCCAGCCCCAGCATTTT. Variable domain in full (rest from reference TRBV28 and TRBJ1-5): DVKVTQSSRYLVKRTGEKVFLECVQDMDHENMFWYRQDPGLGLRLIYFSYDVKMKEKGDIPEGYSVSREKKERFSLILESASTNQTSMYLCASRETEVQPQHFGDGTRLSIL.

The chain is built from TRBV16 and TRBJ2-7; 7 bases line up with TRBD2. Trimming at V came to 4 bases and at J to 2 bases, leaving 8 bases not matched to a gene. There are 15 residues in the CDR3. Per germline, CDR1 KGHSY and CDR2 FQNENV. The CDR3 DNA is TGTGCCAGCAGCCTAACGGGGGGAGGAACCTACGAGCAGTACTTC. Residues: CASSLTGGGTYEQYF.

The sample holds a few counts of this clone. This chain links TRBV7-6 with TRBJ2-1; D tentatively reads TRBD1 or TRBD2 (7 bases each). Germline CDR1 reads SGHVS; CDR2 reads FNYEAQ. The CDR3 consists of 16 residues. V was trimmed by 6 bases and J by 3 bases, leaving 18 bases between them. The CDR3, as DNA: TGTGCCAGCAGTTTTTTAACAGGGGACTACTACAATGAGCAGTTCTTC. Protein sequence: CASSFLTGDYYNEQFF.

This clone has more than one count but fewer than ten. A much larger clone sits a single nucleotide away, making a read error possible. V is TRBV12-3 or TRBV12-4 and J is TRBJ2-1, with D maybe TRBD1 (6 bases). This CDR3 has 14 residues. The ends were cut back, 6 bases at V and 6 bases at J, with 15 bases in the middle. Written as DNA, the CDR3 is TGTGCCAGCAGACGGGAACAGGGAAGCAATGAGCAGTTCTTC. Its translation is CASRREQGSNEQFF.

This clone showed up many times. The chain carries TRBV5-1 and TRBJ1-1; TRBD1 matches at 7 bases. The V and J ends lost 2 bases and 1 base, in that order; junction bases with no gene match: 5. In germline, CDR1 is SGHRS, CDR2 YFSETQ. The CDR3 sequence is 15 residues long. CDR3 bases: TGCGCCAGCAGCTTACGCTACAGGGGGAACACTGAAGCTTTCTTT. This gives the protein CASSLRYRGNTEAFF.

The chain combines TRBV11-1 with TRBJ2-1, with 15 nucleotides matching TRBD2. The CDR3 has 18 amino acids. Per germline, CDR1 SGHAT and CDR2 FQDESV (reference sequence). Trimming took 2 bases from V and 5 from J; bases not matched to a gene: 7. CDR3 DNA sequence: TGTGCCAGCAGCTTACTTCCGGGACTAGCGGGAGGAGACAATGAGCAGTTCTTC. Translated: CASSLLPGLAGGDNEQFF.

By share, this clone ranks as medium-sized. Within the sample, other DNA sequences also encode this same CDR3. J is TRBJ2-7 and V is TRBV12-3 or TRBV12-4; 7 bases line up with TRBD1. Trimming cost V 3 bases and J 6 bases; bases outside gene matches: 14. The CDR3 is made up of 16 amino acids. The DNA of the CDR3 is TGTGCCAGCAGTTTTCGCCTGGGACAGAAACCGACCGAGCAGTACTTC. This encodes CASSFRLGQKPTEQYF.